A single sample is the source of the 30 T cell receptor beta chains below, sequenced in a study of CD8 T cells in Susac syndrome. A quantity of roughly 0.5 to 1 ug RNA underwent reverse transcription using random hexamers. TCRdb recomputed calls from the immunoSEQ multiplex PCR reads with MiXCR, one row per CDR3 protein. The profile covers under 550,000 distinct CDR3 sequences, with approximately 85% appearing a single time and 0.09% to 0.15% taken by the ten largest. The sequenced sample was CD8+ T cells from PBMCs. These receptors all stem from a human donor with multiple sclerosis.

V usage is TRBV5-4 and J usage is TRBJ1-2; the match to TRBD1 covers 9 bases. V was pared by 4 bases and J by 7 bases, with 8 bases of the junction left unmatched. Germline values: CDR1 SGHNT, CDR2 YYREEE (reference sequence). This CDR3 is built from 14 residues. CDR3 sequence: CASSPDRGLVGYTF. CDR3 DNA sequence: TGTGCCAGCAGCCCGGACAGGGGTTTAGTTGGCTACACCTTC.

This chain uses TRBV25-1 with TRBJ1-2; D remains unclear. Trimming pared 1 base from V and 6 bases from J, leaving 18 bases between. The germline CDR1 and CDR2 sequences are MGHDK and SYGVNS. The CDR3 length is 16 residues. The DNA for the CDR3 is TGTGCCAGCAGTGAATTCAGTGAGGGATCGTCTAATGGCTACACCTTC. Its protein is CASSEFSEGSSNGYTF.

The chain is built from TRBV7-6 and TRBJ1-2; tentatively, D is TRBD1 (6 bases). This CDR3 is built from 16 residues. Germline loops: CDR1 SGHVS, CDR2 FNYEAQ. Between the trimmed V and J ends, which lost 5 bases and 3 bases, there was a span of 19 bases. The CDR3 protein is CASSPYGTPLHYGYTF. CDR3 sequence (DNA): TGTGCCAGCAGCCCTTACGGGACACCCCTTCACTATGGCTACACCTTC.

The chain links TRBV2 to TRBJ2-7; 11 positions agree with TRBD1. This CDR3 has 17 residues. After removal of 8 bases from V and 4 bases from J, the junction contained 16 bases not matched to a gene. Germline lookup yields CDR1 SNHLY and CDR2 FYNNEI. The CDR3: CASGRQDGTGGRYEQYF. CDR3 in DNA: TGTGCCAGCGGGAGACAAGACGGGACAGGGGGTAGATACGAGCAGTACTTC.

The V and J genes are TRBV7-9 and TRBJ2-4, with D tentatively TRBD1 or TRBD2 (5 bases each). Trimming removed 5 bases from V and 5 bases from J, with 22 bases in between. This CDR3 is built from 17 residues. The germline CDR1 and CDR2 sequences are SEHNR and FQNEAQ (reference sequence). The CDR3 DNA sequence: TGTGCCAGCAGCCCCGGCGGTGAGGGGAGTTCTGAAAACATTCAGTACTTC. Protein: CASSPGGEGSSENIQYF.

The J gene is TRBJ2-5, the V gene TRBV7-8; maybe TRBD2 (5 bases). The V gene lost 5 bases and the J gene lost 3 bases, with 19 bases spanning the gap. The CDR3 is made up of 16 amino acids. The germline CDR1 and CDR2 sequences are SGHVS and FQNEAQ. As DNA, the CDR3 is TGTGCCAGCAGCCTGGGATCCCCGGCGCGGGAAGAGACCCAGTACTTC. Translating it yields CASSLGSPAREETQYF.

This clonotype was seen once. This chain connects TRBV7-9 to TRBJ1-1, with TRBD1 matching over 9 bases. The germline V gene encodes CDR1 SEHNR and CDR2 FQNEAQ (reference sequence). The junction had 7 bases not matched to a gene; V was cut back by 3 bases and J by 2 bases. This CDR3 region has 16 residues. CDR3 coding DNA: TGTGCCAGCAGCTTGTCTCCGGGACAGGGCAACACTGAAGCTTTCTTT. Its protein is CASSLSPGQGNTEAFF.

The V gene is TRBV27, the J gene TRBJ2-1; 7 bases match TRBD1. Germline assignment: CDR1 MNHEY and CDR2 SMNVEV (reference sequence). The CDR3 length is 16 residues. V gave up 6 bases and J gave up 9 bases; unmatched junction bases: 17. In DNA, the CDR3 is TGTGCCAGCAGCCTACCGGGACAGCGAACGATGGGTGAGCAGTTCTTC. This translates into CASSLPGQRTMGEQFF.

The chain is built from TRBV7-8 and TRBJ2-7; 7 nucleotides align to TRBD1. The V gene end was trimmed by 0 bases and the J gene end by 1 base; junction bases not matched to a gene: 12. Germline CDR1 reads SGHVS; CDR2 reads FQNEAQ. CDR3 length: 18 residues. In DNA form, the CDR3 reads TGTGCCAGCAGCTTAGCGCTTACCGGACAGGACACTTCCTACGAGCAGTACTTC. Protein product: CASSLALTGQDTSYEQYF.

This clonotype showed up just a few times. This chain uses TRBV15 with TRBJ2-7; TRBD1 agrees at 9 bases. The CDR3 length is 14 residues. Trimming took 4 bases from V and 3 from J; bases not matched to a gene: 4. Germline CDR1 LNHNV, CDR2 YYDKDF (reference sequence). The CDR3 spells CATSTRDRVYEQYF. CDR3 bases: TGTGCCACCAGCACCCGGGACAGGGTCTACGAGCAGTACTTC.

V and J are TRBV4-1 and TRBJ1-5; D is uncertain. The CDR3 is 16 amino acids. CDR1 and CDR2 from the germline V gene are MGHRA and YSYEKL. The V end was cut by 0 bases, the J end by 2 bases, with 11 bases between. DNA of the CDR3: TGCGCCAGCAGCCAAGAGGCGGGAAGGGGCAATCAGCCCCAGCATTTT. Its protein is CASSQEAGRGNQPQHF.

The J gene is TRBJ2-3, the V gene TRBV19; D is tentatively TRBD1 or TRBD2 (5 bases each). Germline CDR1 is LNHDA and CDR2 is SQIVND (reference sequence). V was clipped by 3 bases and J by 2 bases, with 12 bases between them. This CDR3 is 15 amino acids long. As DNA, the CDR3 is TGTGCCAGTAGTATCCGGGACGGAATCACAGATACGCAGTATTTT. It encodes CASSIRDGITDTQYF.

This clonotype was seen once. The chain combines TRBV6-6 with TRBJ2-1; 10 bases map to TRBD2. This CDR3 comprises 13 residues. CDR1 and CDR2 from the germline V gene are MNHNY and SVGAGI (reference sequence). Trimming at V came to 7 bases and at J to 9 bases, leaving 6 bases not matched to a gene. The CDR3 reads CASKPGTSVEQFF. CDR3 DNA sequence: TGTGCCAGCAAACCCGGGACTAGCGTTGAGCAGTTCTTC.

This clonotype appeared a single time. The V and J genes are TRBV24-1 and TRBJ2-1; D is unclear. Between the trimmed V and J ends, which lost 1 base and 10 bases, there was a span of 10 bases. Germline loops: CDR1 KGHDR, CDR2 SFDVKD. The CDR3 runs 13 residues. This chain's CDR3 is CATSDFTDPEQFF. In nucleotides, the CDR3 is TGTGCCACCAGTGATTTTACCGACCCCGAGCAGTTCTTC.

V and J are TRBV27 and TRBJ2-3; 8 bases agree with TRBD1. Germline trimming cut 5 bases from V and 3 bases from J; bases unmatched to any gene: 10. The CDR3 length is 16 residues. Germline values: CDR1 MNHEY, CDR2 SMNVEV (reference sequence). Here the CDR3 reads CASSPIGTGETDTQYF. CDR3 nucleotides: TGTGCCAGCAGTCCTATCGGGACAGGAGAGACAGATACGCAGTATTTT.

The chain combines TRBV3-1 with TRBJ1-5; tentatively, D is TRBD1 (6 bases). CDR1 LGHDT and CDR2 YNNKEL come from the germline V gene (reference sequence). Trimming removed 4 bases at V and 6 bases at J, with 13 bases between. This CDR3 has 14 residues. In DNA form, the CDR3 reads TGTGCCAGCAGCCTGTCAGGGGAGGTTCAGCCCCAGCATTTT. It codes for CASSLSGEVQPQHF.

This chain connects TRBV4-1 to TRBJ2-7; D is possibly TRBD1 (5 bases). V shed 2 bases and J shed 3 bases, with 11 bases lying between them. The CDR3 has 14 amino acids. Looked up from germline, CDR1 is MGHRA and CDR2 is YSYEKL. CDR3 amino acids: CASSQLDQGYEQYF. CDR3 DNA: TGCGCCAGCAGCCAACTGGACCAGGGCTACGAGCAGTACTTC.

This clonotype was seen a few times. The V gene is TRBV9, the J gene TRBJ2-3; D remains ambiguous. This CDR3 has 12 amino acids. Germline CDR1 SGDLS, CDR2 YYNGEE. Trimming stripped 3 bases from V and 2 bases from J, with 4 bases between. The CDR3 loop reads CASSADTDTQYF. The CDR3 region has the DNA TGTGCCAGCAGCGCGGACACAGATACGCAGTATTTT.

The V call is TRBV4-1, the J call TRBJ1-1; no clear D. The CDR3 is 11 residues long. The germline V gene encodes CDR1 MGHRA and CDR2 YSYEKL. V lost 1 base to trimming and J lost 12 bases, with 9 bases between them. The CDR3 reads CASSQGRSPFF. The CDR3, as DNA: TGCGCCAGCAGCCAAGGCCGGTCCCCTTTCTTT.

The genes are TRBV12-3 or TRBV12-4 and TRBJ2-7; D assignment may be TRBD1 or TRBD2 (6 bases each). CDR3 length: 14 residues. V was clipped by 6 bases and J by 0 bases, with 12 bases between them. The CDR3 DNA reads as TGTGCCAGCAGACCGGGGGCGAGCTCCTACGAGCAGTACTTC. Protein product: CASRPGASSYEQYF.

V and J are TRBV5-4 and TRBJ1-2, with D uncertain. V was clipped by 0 bases and J by 4 bases, with 10 bases between them. This CDR3 comprises 14 residues. The germline CDR1 and CDR2 sequences are SGHNT and YYREEE (reference sequence). The CDR3 sequence is CASSLASDLYGYTF. The DNA for the CDR3 is TGTGCCAGCAGCTTGGCCTCAGACCTCTATGGCTACACCTTC.

This chain links TRBV7-8 with TRBJ2-1, with a possible D match to TRBD2 (7 bases). Between the trimmed V and J ends, which lost 2 bases and 8 bases, there was a span of 13 bases. Looked up from germline, CDR1 is SGHVS and CDR2 is FQNEAQ. This CDR3 has 14 amino acids. The CDR3 DNA follows: TGTGCCAGCAGCTTAAATGGGGGGGCATATGAGCAGTTCTTC. Protein sequence: CASSLNGGAYEQFF.

This clonotype turned up a few times. The chain links TRBV2 to TRBJ1-1; unclear D gene. Trimming left V 6 bases short and J 0 bases short, with 14 bases between. There are 15 residues in the CDR3. Per germline, CDR1 SNHLY and CDR2 FYNNEI. CDR3 sequence (DNA): TGTGCCAGCAGCGCTCAGAGTTTAATGAACACTGAAGCTTTCTTT. Amino acid sequence: CASSAQSLMNTEAFF.

This chain joins TRBV15 and TRBJ1-4; TRBD1 might be the D (5 bases). This CDR3 is built from 16 residues. The V gene lost 0 bases and the J gene lost 3 bases, with 11 bases spanning the gap. Germline CDR1 is LNHNV and CDR2 is YYDKDF (reference sequence). CDR3 DNA: TGTGCCACCAGCAGAGATCGCAGGGATGCTAATGAAAAACTGTTTTTT. Translation: CATSRDRRDANEKLFF. The full variable domain, its missing parts supplied by reference TRBV15 and TRBJ1-4, is DAMVIQNPRYQVTQFGKPVTLSCSQTLNHNVMYWYQQKSSQAPKLLFHYYDKDFNNEADTPDNFQSRRPNTSFCFLDIRSPGLGDTAMYLCATSRDRRDANEKLFFGSGTQLSVL.

The chain links TRBV18 to TRBJ1-1; 9 positions agree with TRBD1. Trimming at V came to 0 bases and at J to 1 base, leaving 0 bases not matched to a gene. CDR1 is KGHSH, CDR2 LQKENI, per germline. There are 15 residues in the CDR3. CDR3 in DNA: TGTGCCAGCTCACCACCGACAGGGGGGAACACTGAAGCTTTCTTT. Its translation is CASSPPTGGNTEAFF.

The chain couples TRBV5-6 to TRBJ2-7, with 8 bases aligning to TRBD2. CDR3 size: 16 residues. Germline CDR1 is SGHDT and CDR2 is YYEEEE. V shed 0 bases and J 3 bases; nucleotides not matched to a gene: 8. The CDR3 here is CASSLGLSGSSYEQYF. In DNA form, the CDR3 reads TGTGCCAGCAGCTTGGGCCTCAGCGGGAGCAGCTACGAGCAGTACTTC.

The CDR3 sequence is CASSAEGQFTDTQYF. CDR3 DNA: TGTGCCAGCAGCGCCGAGGGACAGTTCACAGATACGCAGTATTTT. The chain joins TRBV13 to TRBJ2-3, with 7 positions matching TRBD1. From germline, CDR1 is PRHDT and CDR2 FYEKMQ (reference sequence). The V gene end was trimmed by 5 bases and the J gene end by 2 bases; junction bases not matched to a gene: 7. This CDR3 has 15 amino acids.

This chain joins TRBV27 and TRBJ2-3; 8 nucleotides align to TRBD2. Germline V gives CDR1 MNHEY, CDR2 SMNVEV (reference sequence). V lost 5 bases, J lost 3 bases, and 7 bases stayed unmatched. The CDR3 consists of 15 residues. CDR3 in DNA: TGTGCCAGCAGTGGTTTTAAGCGGGAGACAGATACGCAGTATTTT. Encoded protein: CASSGFKRETDTQYF.

This sequence joins TRBV20-1 and TRBJ1-1; D gene uncertain. Trimming cost V 2 bases and J 0 bases, with 4 bases left between them. This CDR3 has 12 residues. From germline, CDR1 is DFQATT and CDR2 SNEGSKA (reference sequence). In nucleotides, the CDR3 is TGCAGTGCTAGAAAGCTGAACACTGAAGCTTTCTTT. It specifies CSARKLNTEAFF.

This rearrangement joins TRBV7-9 to TRBJ2-1; D ambiguous. The ends were cut back, 1 base at V and 4 bases at J, with 8 bases in the middle. The CDR3 is 14 amino acids. Germline CDR1 reads SEHNR; CDR2 reads FQNEAQ (reference sequence). This chain's CDR3 is CASSLGAVYNEQFF. CDR3 DNA sequence: TGTGCCAGCAGCTTAGGGGCTGTATACAATGAGCAGTTCTTC.